These 14 T cell receptor beta chains were all obtained from the same sample, sequenced in a study of shared clonotypes between healthy human individuals. Some clones are missing from TCRdb's copy, which holds only in-frame ones; the method was immunoSEQ multiplex PCR. The sample includes some 2.4 million clones, roughly 93% of them seen just once. What was sequenced was naive CD4+ T cells from PBMCs. Subset denoted: CD45RA+ positively selected. Source of these receptors: a man in his late teens or twenties in good health. Some clones in this sample may be carry-over from other donors' samples.

This rearrangement joins TRBV6-4 to TRBJ1-2, with D hard to call. Germline CDR1 and CDR2: MRHNA and SNTAGT. Trimming took off 3 bases at V and 0 bases at J, with 14 bases between the two ends. The CDR3 covers 16 residues. CDR3 sequence reads: CASSEFVTTPNYGYTF. The CDR3 DNA sequence: TGTGCCAGCAGTGAATTCGTGACAACTCCTAACTATGGCTACACCTTC.

This rearrangement joins TRBV7-3 to TRBJ2-5, with TRBD2 matching over 7 bases. In germline, CDR1 is SGHTA, CDR2 FQGTGA. The J segment lost 2 bases and the V segment lost 3 bases, leaving 6 bases of the junction unmatched. This CDR3 region has 15 residues. CDR3: CASSFYPGGQETQYF. CDR3 bases: TGTGCCAGCAGCTTCTACCCGGGAGGACAAGAGACCCAGTACTTC.

This chain connects TRBV6-1 to TRBJ2-5; D is undetermined. This CDR3 is 14 amino acids long. CDR1 is MNHNS, CDR2 SASEGT, per germline. V lost 2 bases, J lost 1 base, and 8 bases lay in between. CDR3 sequence reads: CASSESVAQETQYF. The CDR3 DNA follows: TGTGCCAGCAGTGAAAGCGTGGCCCAAGAGACCCAGTACTTC.

The chain employs TRBV7-3 and TRBJ2-7; 9 nucleotides agree with TRBD2. Germline V gene lookup returns CDR1 SGHTA and CDR2 FQGTGA. CDR3 length: 15 residues. V lost 5 bases to trimming and J lost 7 bases; unmatched junction nucleotides: 12. CDR3 nucleotide sequence: TGTGCCAGCAGCCCGGGGGGAGCGGGAGGTGGGGAGCAGTACTTC. Translating gives CASSPGGAGGGEQYF.

This clone has a handful of counts. The chain recombines TRBV28 with TRBJ1-5, with D possibly being TRBD1 (5 bases). This CDR3 is 12 amino acids long. V was pared by 8 bases and J by 7 bases, with 12 bases between. Germline CDR1 is MDHEN and CDR2 is SYDVKM. The CDR3, as DNA: TGTGCCAGCGGCTTGGGGGACCAGCCCCAGCATTTT. Its translation: CASGLGDQPQHF.

The V and J genes are TRBV19 and TRBJ2-6; TRBD1 matches at 7 bases. The CDR3 consists of 15 residues. The V segment lost 4 bases and the J segment 2 bases; nucleotides outside the gene matches: 2. Germline V gene lookup returns CDR1 LNHDA and CDR2 SQIVND (reference sequence). The CDR3 loop is CASSSTGAGANVLTF. CDR3 nucleotides: TGTGCCAGTAGTAGCACAGGGGCTGGGGCCAACGTCCTGACTTTC.

This sequence joins TRBV7-3 and TRBJ2-3; D unresolved. The ends were cut back, 1 base at V and 5 bases at J, with 19 bases in the middle. Germline CDR1 SGHTA, CDR2 FQGTGA. The CDR3 length is 17 residues. The DNA of the CDR3 is TGTGCCAGCAGCTTAAAAGGGCCCTATGGTTGGGGAGATACGCAGTATTTT. Amino acid sequence: CASSLKGPYGWGDTQYF.

About this clone: Other DNA sequences within the sample encode an identical CDR3. The V and J genes are TRBV10-3 and TRBJ2-7; 7 nucleotides line up with TRBD2. Looked up from germline, CDR1 is ENHRY and CDR2 is SYGVKD. This CDR3 contains 14 residues. After removal of 2 bases from V and 2 bases from J, the junction contained 3 bases not matched to a gene. CDR3 coding DNA: TGTGCCATCAGTGAGGGGGGGGGACCCTACGAGCAGTACTTC. Amino acid sequence: CAISEGGGPYEQYF.

The gene calls are TRBV10-3 and TRBJ1-5; the D is unclear. V lost 3 bases to trimming and J lost 6 bases, with 12 bases between them. This CDR3 is built from 14 residues. Germline values: CDR1 ENHRY, CDR2 SYGVKD. CDR3 sequence reads: CAISEATVRQPQHF. Here the CDR3 DNA reads TGTGCCATCAGTGAAGCTACGGTTCGTCAGCCCCAGCATTTT.

The CDR3 region has the DNA TGTGCCAGCAGCATAACAGGGCCAGCGCAGTATTTT. It translates to CASSITGPAQYF. The genes are TRBV7-2 and TRBJ2-3, with TRBD1 as a possible D gene (6 bases). The CDR3 consists of 12 residues. V lost 5 bases to trimming and J lost 10 bases, with 13 bases between them. Per germline, CDR1 SGHTA and CDR2 FQGNSA.

V and J are TRBV18 and TRBJ2-7; 8 bases fit TRBD1. Trimming took 6 bases from V and 6 from J; bases not matched to a gene: 10. Germline V CDR1 and CDR2: KGHSH, LQKENI. The CDR3 covers 14 residues. The CDR3 reads CASSLQGALGEQYF. The DNA of the CDR3 is TGTGCCAGCTCGCTTCAGGGGGCATTGGGCGAGCAGTACTTC.

The J gene is TRBJ2-7, the V gene TRBV18; TRBD1 might be the D (6 bases). Germline V gene data show CDR1 as KGHSH and CDR2 as LQKENI. The V and J ends lost 6 bases and 2 bases respectively, with 17 bases between them. The length of the CDR3 is 15 residues. The CDR3 protein is CASSPYSDRTYEQYF. Here the CDR3 DNA reads TGTGCCAGCTCTCCCTACTCAGACAGGACCTACGAGCAGTACTTC.

The chain is built from TRBV5-6 and TRBJ1-1, with D unresolved. The CDR3 is made up of 17 amino acids. Germline V gene lookup returns CDR1 SGHDT and CDR2 YYEEEE. V was clipped by 1 base and J by 7 bases, with 23 bases between them. The CDR3 DNA sequence: TGTGCCAGCAGCTTGTACAGATTCCAGATAGGGTTCGTTGAAGCTTTCTTT. Encoded protein: CASSLYRFQIGFVEAFF.

V is TRBV6-5 and J is TRBJ1-2; tentative D call: TRBD1 (5 bases). V was pared by 2 bases and J by 8 bases, with 15 bases between. The CDR3 length is 14 residues. CDR1 is MNHEY, CDR2 SVGAGI, per germline. The DNA of the CDR3 is TGTGCCAGCAGTTACCTCCTAGGGGTGGGAGGCTACACCTTC. It specifies CASSYLLGVGGYTF.